This TCR beta chain appears in the sequencing data of a study of STAT3 mutations in large granular lymphocyte leukemia. The study's findings and limits: Some patients had dominant TCR clones larger than their STAT3 mutant burden. A small but highly pathogenic clone may have been missed. Every T-cell large granular lymphocyte leukemia patient had at least one immunodominant TCR beta clonotype. TCR clonotype switching after therapy occurred in 6 of 18 patients.

CDR1 and CDR2 from the germline V gene are GTSNPN and SVGIG (reference sequence). V was shortened by 2 bases and J by 3 bases, with 13 bases between the two germline ends. The length of the CDR3 is 14 residues. Repertoires were generated with immunoSEQ multiplex PCR, while TCRdb's copy carries only in-frame clones and drops some. Here the sample spans 10,000 or so clones, more than 75% being singletons. Worth noting for this clone: Its antigen is currently unknown.

The chain recombines TRBV30 with TRBJ1-2; D possibly corresponds to TRBD1 (6 bases). This TCR was recovered from a man older than 75 with T-cell large granular lymphocyte leukemia. Some clones in this sample may be carry-over from other donors' samples. The sample was peripheral blood mononuclear cells. The CDR3: CAWSFQGIYYGYTF. The CDR3 nucleotides are TGTGCCTGGAGTTTTCAGGGGATCTACTATGGCTACACCTTC.